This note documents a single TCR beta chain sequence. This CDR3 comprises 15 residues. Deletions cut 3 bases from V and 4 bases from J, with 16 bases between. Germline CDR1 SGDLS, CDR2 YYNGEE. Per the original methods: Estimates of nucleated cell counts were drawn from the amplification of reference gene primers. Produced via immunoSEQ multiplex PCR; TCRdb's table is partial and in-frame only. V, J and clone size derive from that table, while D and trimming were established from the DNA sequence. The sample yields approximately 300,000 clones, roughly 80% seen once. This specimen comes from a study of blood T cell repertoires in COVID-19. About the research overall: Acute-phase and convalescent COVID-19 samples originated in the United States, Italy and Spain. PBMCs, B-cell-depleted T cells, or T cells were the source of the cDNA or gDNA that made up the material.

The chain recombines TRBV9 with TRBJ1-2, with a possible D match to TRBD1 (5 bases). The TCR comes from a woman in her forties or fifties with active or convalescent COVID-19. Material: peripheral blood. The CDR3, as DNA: TGTGCCAGCAGCGAGGGGCCGGCGTCCGTCTATGGCTACACCTTC. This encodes CASSEGPASVYGYTF.